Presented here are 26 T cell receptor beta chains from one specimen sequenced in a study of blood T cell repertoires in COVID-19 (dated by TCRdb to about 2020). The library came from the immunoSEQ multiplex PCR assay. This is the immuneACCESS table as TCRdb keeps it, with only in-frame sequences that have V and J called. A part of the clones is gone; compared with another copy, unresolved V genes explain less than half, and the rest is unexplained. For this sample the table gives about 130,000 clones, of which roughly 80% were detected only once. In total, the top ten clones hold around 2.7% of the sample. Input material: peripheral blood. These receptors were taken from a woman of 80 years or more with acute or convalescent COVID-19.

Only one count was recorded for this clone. CDR3 DNA sequence: TGCGCCAGCAGGGTAGCGGGTGAGTCCTACAATGAGCAGTTCTTC. Translation: CASRVAGESYNEQFF. The chain has TRBV5-1 and TRBJ2-1; 7 positions agree with TRBD2. CDR1 and CDR2 (germline): SGHRS, YFSETQ. The V and J ends lost 5 bases and 1 base, in that order; junction bases with no gene match: 6. There are 15 residues in the CDR3. Looking up the rest from reference TRBV5-1 and TRBJ2-1 gives the full variable domain: KAGVTQTPRYLIKTRGQQVTLSCSPISGHRSVSWYQQTPGQGLQFLFEYFSETQRNKGNFPGRFSGRQFSNSRSEMNVSTLELGDSALYLCASRVAGESYNEQFFGPGTRLTVL.

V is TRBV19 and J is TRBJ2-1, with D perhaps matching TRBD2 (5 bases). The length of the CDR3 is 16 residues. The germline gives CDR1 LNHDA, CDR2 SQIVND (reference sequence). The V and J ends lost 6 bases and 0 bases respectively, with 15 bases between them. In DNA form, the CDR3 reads TGTGCCAGTAGGGGCCGGGGATCTGGCTCCTACAATGAGCAGTTCTTC. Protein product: CASRGRGSGSYNEQFF.

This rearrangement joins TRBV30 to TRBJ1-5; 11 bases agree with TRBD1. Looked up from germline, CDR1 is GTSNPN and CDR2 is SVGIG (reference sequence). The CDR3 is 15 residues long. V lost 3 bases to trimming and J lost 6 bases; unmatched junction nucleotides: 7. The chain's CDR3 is CAWSGRTGGGQPQHF. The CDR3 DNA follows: TGTGCCTGGAGCGGCAGGACAGGGGGCGGTCAGCCCCAGCATTTT. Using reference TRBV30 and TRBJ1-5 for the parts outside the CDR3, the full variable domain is SQTIHQWPATLVQPVGSPLSLECTVEGTSNPNLYWYRQAAGRGLQLLFYSVGIGQISSEVPQNLSASRPQDRQFILSSKKLLLSDSGFYLCAWSGRTGGGQPQHFGDGTRLSIL.

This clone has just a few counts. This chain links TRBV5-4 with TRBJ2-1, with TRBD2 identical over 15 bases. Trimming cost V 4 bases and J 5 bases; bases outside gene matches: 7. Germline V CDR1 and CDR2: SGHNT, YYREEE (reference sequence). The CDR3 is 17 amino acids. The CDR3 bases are TGTGCCAGCAGCCGTGGACTAGCGGGGGGGCAAAACAATGAGCAGTTCTTC. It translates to CASSRGLAGGQNNEQFF.

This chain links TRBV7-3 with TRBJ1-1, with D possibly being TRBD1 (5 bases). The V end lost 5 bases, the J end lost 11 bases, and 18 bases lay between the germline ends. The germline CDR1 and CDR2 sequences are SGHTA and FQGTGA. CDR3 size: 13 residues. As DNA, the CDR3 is TGTGCCAGCAGCCAGGCCGGGGGGAGTTGGGCTTTCTTT. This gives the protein CASSQAGGSWAFF. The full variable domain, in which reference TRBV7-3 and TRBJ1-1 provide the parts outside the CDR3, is GAGVSQTPSNKVTEKGKYVELRCDPISGHTALYWYRQSLGQGPEFLIYFQGTGAADDSGLPNDRFFAVRPEGSVSTLKIQRTERGDSAVYLCASSQAGGSWAFFGQGTRLTVV.

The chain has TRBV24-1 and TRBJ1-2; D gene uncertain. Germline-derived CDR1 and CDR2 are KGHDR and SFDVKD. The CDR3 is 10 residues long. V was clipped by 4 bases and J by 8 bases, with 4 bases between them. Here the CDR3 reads CATSERGYTF. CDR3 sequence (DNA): TGTGCCACCAGTGAGAGGGGCTACACCTTC.

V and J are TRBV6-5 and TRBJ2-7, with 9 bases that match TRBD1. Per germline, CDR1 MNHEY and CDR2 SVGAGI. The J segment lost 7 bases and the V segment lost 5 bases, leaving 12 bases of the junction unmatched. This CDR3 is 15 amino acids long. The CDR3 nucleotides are TGTGCCAGCAGTCCTCCGGGACAGGGAGAATATGAGCAGTACTTC. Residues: CASSPPGQGEYEQYF.

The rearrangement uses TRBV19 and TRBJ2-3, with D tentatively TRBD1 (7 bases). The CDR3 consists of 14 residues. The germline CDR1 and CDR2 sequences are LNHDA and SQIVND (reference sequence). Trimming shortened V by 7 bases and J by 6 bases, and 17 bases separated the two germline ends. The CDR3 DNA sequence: TGTGCCAGTACCACGAGACTAGGGGGCGATACGCAGTATTTT. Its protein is CASTTRLGGDTQYF.

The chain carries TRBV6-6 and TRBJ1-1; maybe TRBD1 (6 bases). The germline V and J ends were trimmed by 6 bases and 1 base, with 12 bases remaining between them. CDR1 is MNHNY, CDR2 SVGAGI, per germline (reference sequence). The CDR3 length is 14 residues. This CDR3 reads CASRSLQGNTEAFF. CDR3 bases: TGTGCCAGCAGGTCCTTACAGGGGAACACTGAAGCTTTCTTT.

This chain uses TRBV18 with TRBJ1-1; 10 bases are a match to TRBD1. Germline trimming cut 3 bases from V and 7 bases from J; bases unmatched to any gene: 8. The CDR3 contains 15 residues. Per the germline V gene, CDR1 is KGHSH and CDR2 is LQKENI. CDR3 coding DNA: TGTGCCAGCTCACCCCGCGGGACAGGGGTTGGTGAAGCTTTCTTT. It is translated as CASSPRGTGVGEAFF.

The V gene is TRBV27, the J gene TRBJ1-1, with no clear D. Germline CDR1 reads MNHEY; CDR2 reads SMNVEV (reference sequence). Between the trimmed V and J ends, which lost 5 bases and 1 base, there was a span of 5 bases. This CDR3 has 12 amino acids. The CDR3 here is CASSLGNTEAFF. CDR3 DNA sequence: TGTGCCAGCAGTCTCGGGAACACTGAAGCTTTCTTT.

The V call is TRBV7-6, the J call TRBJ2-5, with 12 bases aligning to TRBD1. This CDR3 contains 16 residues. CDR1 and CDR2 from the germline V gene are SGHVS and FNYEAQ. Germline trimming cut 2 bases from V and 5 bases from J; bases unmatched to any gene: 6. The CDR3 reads CASSLSGQGALETQYF. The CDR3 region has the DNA TGTGCCAGCAGCTTATCGGGACAGGGGGCATTGGAGACCCAGTACTTC.

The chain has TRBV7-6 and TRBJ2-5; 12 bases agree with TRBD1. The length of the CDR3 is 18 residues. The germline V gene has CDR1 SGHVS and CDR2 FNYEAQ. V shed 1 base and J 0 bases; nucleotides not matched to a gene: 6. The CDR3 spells CASSLVGTGGRYQETQYF. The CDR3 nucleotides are TGTGCCAGCAGCTTAGTTGGGACAGGGGGCCGGTACCAAGAGACCCAGTACTTC.

The CDR3 loop is CASSPRLAGGQDNEQFF. The CDR3 DNA sequence: TGTGCCAGCTCACCAAGACTAGCGGGGGGGCAAGACAATGAGCAGTTCTTC. The chain recombines TRBV18 with TRBJ2-1; 14 bases line up with TRBD2. This CDR3 comprises 17 residues. The junction had 5 bases not matched to a gene; V was cut back by 2 bases and J by 5 bases. Germline values: CDR1 KGHSH, CDR2 LQKENI.

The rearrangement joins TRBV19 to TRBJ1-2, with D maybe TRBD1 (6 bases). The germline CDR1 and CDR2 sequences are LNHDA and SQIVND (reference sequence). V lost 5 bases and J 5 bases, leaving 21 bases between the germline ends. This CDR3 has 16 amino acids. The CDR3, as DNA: TGTGCCAGTAGTTTCCAGTCCGGGGGGCGCTTTTATGGCTACACCTTC. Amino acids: CASSFQSGGRFYGYTF.

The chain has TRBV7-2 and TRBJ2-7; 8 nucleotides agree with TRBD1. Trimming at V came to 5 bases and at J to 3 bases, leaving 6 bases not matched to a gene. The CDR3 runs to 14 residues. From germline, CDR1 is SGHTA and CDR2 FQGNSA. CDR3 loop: CASSQGAAYYEQYF. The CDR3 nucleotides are TGTGCCAGCAGCCAGGGGGCAGCTTACTACGAGCAGTACTTC.

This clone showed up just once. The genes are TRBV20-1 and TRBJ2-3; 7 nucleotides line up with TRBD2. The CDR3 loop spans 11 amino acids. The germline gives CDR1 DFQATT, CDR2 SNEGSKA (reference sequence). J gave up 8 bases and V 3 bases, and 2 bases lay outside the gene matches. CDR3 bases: TGCAGTGCTAGCGGGGAGGGTACGCAGTATTTT. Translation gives CSASGEGTQYF.

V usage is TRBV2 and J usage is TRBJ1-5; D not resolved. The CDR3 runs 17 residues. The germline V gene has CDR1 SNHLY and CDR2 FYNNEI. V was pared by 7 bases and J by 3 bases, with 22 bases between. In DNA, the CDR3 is TGTGCCAGCAATGTCGGGTACCTAAACCCTTACAATCAGCCCCAGCATTTT. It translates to CASNVGYLNPYNQPQHF.

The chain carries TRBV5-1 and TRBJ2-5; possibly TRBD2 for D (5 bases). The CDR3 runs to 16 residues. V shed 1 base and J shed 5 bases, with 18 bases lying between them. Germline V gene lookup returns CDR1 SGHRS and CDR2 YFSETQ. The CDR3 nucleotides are TGCGCCAGCAGCTTGAACAGCCGACTTGGCGGGGAGACCCAGTACTTC. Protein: CASSLNSRLGGETQYF.

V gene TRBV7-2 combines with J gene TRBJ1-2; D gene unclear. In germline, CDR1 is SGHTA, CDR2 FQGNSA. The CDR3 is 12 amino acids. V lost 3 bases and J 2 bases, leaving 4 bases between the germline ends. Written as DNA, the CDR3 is TGTGCCAGCAGCTTGGGCAACTATGGCTACACCTTC. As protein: CASSLGNYGYTF.

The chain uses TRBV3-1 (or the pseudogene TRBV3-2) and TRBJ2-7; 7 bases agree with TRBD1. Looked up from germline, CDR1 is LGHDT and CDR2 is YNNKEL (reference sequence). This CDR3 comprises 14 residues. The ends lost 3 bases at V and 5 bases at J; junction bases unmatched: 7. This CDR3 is CASSHQDRDNEQYF. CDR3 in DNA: TGTGCCAGCAGCCACCAAGACAGGGACAACGAGCAGTACTTC.

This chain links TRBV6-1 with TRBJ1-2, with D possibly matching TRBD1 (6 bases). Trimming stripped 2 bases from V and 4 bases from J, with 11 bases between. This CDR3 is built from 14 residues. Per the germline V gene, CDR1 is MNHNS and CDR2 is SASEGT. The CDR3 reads CASSEQGRGYGYTF. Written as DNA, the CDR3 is TGTGCCAGCAGTGAACAGGGGAGGGGCTATGGCTACACCTTC.

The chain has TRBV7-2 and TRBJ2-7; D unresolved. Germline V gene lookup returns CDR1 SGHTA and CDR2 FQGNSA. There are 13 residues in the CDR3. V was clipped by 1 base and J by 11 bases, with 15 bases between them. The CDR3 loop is CASSLGGSAEEYF. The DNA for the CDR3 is TGTGCCAGCAGCTTAGGAGGTTCGGCAGAGGAGTACTTC.

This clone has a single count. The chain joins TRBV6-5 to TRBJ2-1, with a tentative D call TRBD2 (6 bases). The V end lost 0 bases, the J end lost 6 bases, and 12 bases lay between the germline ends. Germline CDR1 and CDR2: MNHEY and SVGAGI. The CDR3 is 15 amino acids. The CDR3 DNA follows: TGTGCCAGCAGTTACTCGGTTACTAGCCGCAATGAGCAGTTCTTC. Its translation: CASSYSVTSRNEQFF.

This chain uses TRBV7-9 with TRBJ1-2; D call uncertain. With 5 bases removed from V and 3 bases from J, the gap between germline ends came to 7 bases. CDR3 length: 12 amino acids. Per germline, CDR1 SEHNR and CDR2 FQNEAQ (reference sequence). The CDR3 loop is CASSRGDYGYTF. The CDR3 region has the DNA TGTGCCAGCAGCCGCGGGGACTATGGCTACACCTTC.

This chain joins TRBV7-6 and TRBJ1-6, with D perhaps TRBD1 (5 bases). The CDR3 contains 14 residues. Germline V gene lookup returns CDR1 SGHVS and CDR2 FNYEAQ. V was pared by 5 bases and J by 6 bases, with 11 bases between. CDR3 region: CASSRGFGNSPLHF. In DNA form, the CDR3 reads TGTGCCAGCAGCCGGGGGTTCGGTAATTCACCCCTCCACTTT.